These 28 T cell receptor beta chains were all obtained from the same sample, sequenced in a study of shared clonotypes between healthy human individuals. Sequencing used immunoSEQ multiplex PCR; TCRdb keeps in-frame clones, though not all of them. The data show about 490,000 clones, with approximately 81% seen just once and roughly 13% held by the top ten. The specimen was PBMCs. The receptor source for this set is a woman aged 40 to 55 in good health. Some clones in this sample may be carry-over from other donors' samples.

Remarks on this clone: Only one base separates this from a far larger clonotype, so it likely reflects a read error. The chain employs TRBV2 and TRBJ1-5; D possibly corresponds to TRBD1 (6 bases). CDR3 length: 15 amino acids. V lost 0 bases, J lost 6 bases, and 12 bases lay in between. Per the germline V gene, CDR1 is SNHLY and CDR2 is FYNNEI. The CDR3 protein is CASSEAWGAGQPQHF. The CDR3 nucleotides are TGTGCCAGCAGTGAAGCGTGGGGGGCGGGTCAGCCCCAGCATTTT.

This clone was picked up one time. The CDR3 sequence: CASSQDLGLAANEQFF. The CDR3 DNA reads TGCGCCAGCAGCCAAGATCTGGGACTAGCGGCCAATGAGCAGTTCTTC. The rearrangement joins TRBV4-3 to TRBJ2-1, with 11 nucleotides matching TRBD2. V trimming: 0 bases; J trimming: 6 bases; junction bases outside the gene matches: 4. Germline V gene sequence: CDR1 LGHNA, CDR2 YSLEER. The length of the CDR3 is 16 residues.

The gene calls are TRBV4-1 and TRBJ2-7, with 9 bases lining up with TRBD1. The V and J ends lost 4 bases and 6 bases, in that order; junction bases with no gene match: 7. The CDR3 is 14 residues long. Germline lookup yields CDR1 MGHRA and CDR2 YSYEKL. The CDR3 nucleotides read TGCGCCAGCAGCCGGGGACAGGGTGGGACCGAGCAGTACTTC. Its translation: CASSRGQGGTEQYF.

This chain connects TRBV9 to TRBJ2-3, with D unclear. CDR3 length: 15 residues. From germline, CDR1 is SGDLS and CDR2 YYNGEE. Trimming took off 0 bases at V and 3 bases at J, with 11 bases between the two ends. The CDR3 nucleotides read TGTGCCAGCAGCGTAGCCTGGGGTAGGACAGATACGCAGTATTTT. Encoded protein: CASSVAWGRTDTQYF. Combining the CDR3 with reference TRBV9 and TRBJ2-3 gives the whole variable domain DSGVTQTPKHLITATGQRVTLRCSPRSGDLSVYWYQQSLDQGLQFLIQYYNGEERAKGNILERFSAQQFPDLHSELNLSSLELGDSALYFCASSVAWGRTDTQYFGPGTRLTVL.

The rearrangement links TRBV6-6 to TRBJ2-7; TRBD1 might be the D (6 bases). CDR3 length: 12 amino acids. V shed 5 bases and J shed 2 bases, with 7 bases lying between them. The germline gives CDR1 MNHNY, CDR2 SVGAGI (reference sequence). In nucleotides, the CDR3 is TGTGCCAGCAGTCGGGACACCTACGAGCAGTACTTC. Protein sequence: CASSRDTYEQYF.

The V and J genes are TRBV25-1 and TRBJ1-1; D not certain. Germline CDR1 is MGHDK and CDR2 is SYGVNS. The CDR3 consists of 17 residues. The V end was cut by 0 bases, the J end by 1 base, with 15 bases between. The CDR3 DNA reads TGTGCCAGCAGTGAATATGCGATTGGGCAGTGGAACACTGAAGCTTTCTTT. Amino acid sequence: CASSEYAIGQWNTEAFF.

The J gene is TRBJ2-7, the V gene TRBV2; TRBD1 matches 7 bases. Germline assignment: CDR1 SNHLY and CDR2 FYNNEI. J gave up 2 bases and V 7 bases, and 8 bases lay outside the gene matches. The CDR3 sequence is 14 residues long. Here the CDR3 DNA reads TGTGCCAGCATTACGACAGGGAGCACCTACGAGCAGTACTTC. Translating it yields CASITTGSTYEQYF.

The V gene is TRBV5-1, the J gene TRBJ2-1, with 10 bases lining up with TRBD2. The V gene's germline CDR1 is SGHRS and CDR2 YFSETQ. The V and J ends lost 0 bases and 10 bases, in that order; junction bases with no gene match: 4. The CDR3 consists of 14 residues. CDR3 protein: CASSLELAGLEQFF. DNA for the CDR3: TGCGCCAGCAGCTTGGAACTAGCGGGACTAGAGCAGTTCTTC.

Comments on this clone: With only one base between it and a far larger clone, this is likely a read error. Other DNA sequences of this sample code for an identical CDR3. V and J are TRBV5-6 and TRBJ2-7, with TRBD1 identical over 11 bases. Germline assignment: CDR1 SGHDT and CDR2 YYEEEE. This CDR3 region has 18 residues. The V gene end was trimmed by 4 bases and the J gene end by 4 bases; junction bases not matched to a gene: 16. Here the CDR3 reads CASSLGGRDRGASYEQYF. In DNA, the CDR3 is TGTGCCAGCAGCCTAGGCGGCAGGGACAGGGGGGCCTCATACGAGCAGTACTTC.

About this clone: Just one base apart from a much larger clone, this may be a read error. The chain joins TRBV2 to TRBJ2-3; D perhaps matches TRBD1 (6 bases). Germline V gives CDR1 SNHLY, CDR2 FYNNEI. This CDR3 is built from 14 residues. V lost 5 bases to trimming and J lost 2 bases, with 11 bases between them. The DNA for the CDR3 is TGTGCCAGCAGTCTACAGGGTACCACAGATACGCAGTATTTT. Translation gives CASSLQGTTDTQYF. The whole variable domain, filled in from reference TRBV2 and TRBJ2-3, reads EPEVTQTPSHQVTQMGQEVILRCVPISNHLYFYWYRQILGQKVEFLVSFYNNEISEKSEIFDDQFSVERPDGSNFTLKIRSTKLEDSAMYFCASSLQGTTDTQYFGPGTRLTVL.

This clone was observed once. The chain links TRBV2 to TRBJ2-7; D possibly corresponds to TRBD2 (5 bases). Germline V lookup: CDR1 SNHLY, CDR2 FYNNEI. V was cut by 6 bases and J by 6 bases, with 9 bases left in between. This CDR3 has 11 residues. In DNA form, the CDR3 reads TGTGCCAGCAGGAGGGTGTCCGAGCAGTACTTC. Translated: CASRRVSEQYF. Based on the CDR3 plus reference TRBV2 and TRBJ2-7, the full variable domain is EPEVTQTPSHQVTQMGQEVILRCVPISNHLYFYWYRQILGQKVEFLVSFYNNEISEKSEIFDDQFSVERPDGSNFTLKIRSTKLEDSAMYFCASRRVSEQYFGPGTRLTVT.

The sample holds a few counts of this clone. CDR3: CASSSPGVHEQFF. The CDR3 region has the DNA TGTGCCAGCAGTTCCCCGGGGGTCCATGAGCAGTTCTTC. This chain joins TRBV6-5 and TRBJ2-1, with D tentatively TRBD2 (6 bases). This CDR3 contains 13 residues. V gave up 4 bases and J gave up 8 bases, with 12 bases separating them. Germline V CDR1 and CDR2: MNHEY, SVGAGI.

On this clone: This likely traces to a read error, being one base from a far larger clone. Other DNA sequences of this sample code for an identical CDR3. V is TRBV6-1 and J is TRBJ2-7, with a tentative D call TRBD1 (6 bases). This CDR3 spans 15 amino acids. Germline V gives CDR1 MNHNS, CDR2 SASEGT. CDR3 sequence (DNA): TGCGCCAGCAGTGAACGACAGGACCACTCCTACGAGCAGTACTTC. This codes for CASSERQDHSYEQYF.

This clone showed up just a few times. This chain links TRBV28 with TRBJ1-1; D remains ambiguous. This CDR3 region has 13 residues. Looked up from germline, CDR1 is MDHEN and CDR2 is SYDVKM. Trimming pared 4 bases from V and 4 bases from J, leaving 10 bases between. The chain's CDR3 is CASSSPRVTEAFF. In nucleotides, the CDR3 is TGTGCCAGCAGTTCCCCTCGGGTCACTGAAGCTTTCTTT.

This clone has only one observation. This sample also contains other DNA sequences that code for the same CDR3. The chain combines TRBV5-1 with TRBJ1-1; D possibly corresponds to TRBD1 (5 bases). The CDR3 has 14 amino acids. Trimming took off 0 bases at V and 2 bases at J, with 8 bases between the two ends. Germline values: CDR1 SGHRS, CDR2 YFSETQ. The CDR3 spells CASSLAGGNTEAFF. Here the CDR3 DNA reads TGCGCCAGCAGCTTGGCCGGGGGTAACACTGAAGCTTTCTTT.

On this clone: A junction boundary mismatches the germline segment, possibly from a read error. V is TRBV27 and J is TRBJ2-1, with 9 nucleotides matching TRBD2. Germline-derived CDR1 and CDR2 are MNHEY and SMNVEV (reference sequence). The CDR3 totals 15 residues. The CDR3 DNA follows: TGTGCCAGCAACGATACTTGGCGGGAGGGGAATGAACAGTTCTTC. Amino acids: CASNDTWREGNEQFF.

J is TRBJ2-1 and V is TRBV6-1, with 11 positions matching TRBD2. The V gene's germline CDR1 is MNHNS and CDR2 SASEGT. The CDR3 runs 14 residues. CDR3 residues: CASMISLAGGEQFF. The CDR3 region has the DNA TGTGCTAGTATGATATCCCTAGCGGGAGGAGAGCAGTTCTTC.

CDR3 bases: TGTGCCAGTAGTACCTATGGGACAGTTCGGGCTTTCTTT. Its translation is CASSTYGTVRAFF. V and J are TRBV19 and TRBJ1-1, with TRBD1 matching 7 bases. Germline CDR1 reads LNHDA; CDR2 reads SQIVND (reference sequence). This CDR3 is built from 13 residues. V was clipped by 4 bases and J by 11 bases; unmatched bases: 10.

With regard to this clone: A far more abundant clone sits one base away, making this likely a read error. Other DNA sequences of this sample code for an identical CDR3. The rearrangement uses TRBV7-9 and TRBJ1-3, with 7 bases matching TRBD1. V lost 3 bases, J lost 0 bases, and 8 bases stayed unmatched. CDR3 size: 17 residues. The germline gives CDR1 SEHNR, CDR2 FQNEAQ (reference sequence). CDR3 DNA sequence: TGTGCCAGCAGCTTGGGTACAGGGGTCGGCTCTGGAAACACCATATATTTT. Protein product: CASSLGTGVGSGNTIYF.

The chain carries TRBV7-2 and TRBJ2-5; D may be TRBD2 (5 bases). Trimming stripped 4 bases from V and 4 bases from J, with 19 bases between. Germline V gene lookup returns CDR1 SGHTA and CDR2 FQGNSA. The CDR3 length is 16 residues. The CDR3 nucleotides read TGTGCCAGCAGCTCGAGTGGGAGTGCACGGTTAGAGACCCAGTACTTC. Protein sequence: CASSSSGSARLETQYF. Complete variable domain (other parts from reference TRBV7-2 and TRBJ2-5): GAGVSQSPSNKVTEKGKDVELRCDPISGHTALYWYRQSLGQGLEFLIYFQGNSAPDKSGLPSDRFSAERTGGSVSTLTIQRTQQEDSAVYLCASSSSGSARLETQYFGPGTRLLVL.

This clone was observed once. V is TRBV13 and J is TRBJ1-1; D unclear. The CDR3 is made up of 11 amino acids. Germline values: CDR1 PRHDT, CDR2 FYEKMQ (reference sequence). The V and J ends lost 0 bases and 10 bases respectively, with 6 bases between them. The CDR3 DNA is TGTGCCAGCAGCTTAGGGGGGAGAGCTTTCTTT. It specifies CASSLGGRAFF.

The V and J genes are TRBV9 and TRBJ2-5; 12 bases match TRBD2. The CDR3 spans 15 residues. Germline trimming cut 4 bases from V and 4 bases from J; bases unmatched to any gene: 5. Germline assignment: CDR1 SGDLS and CDR2 YYNGEE. The CDR3 DNA reads TGTGCCAGCAGCTATGGGGGACTAGCGGGAGAGACCCAGTACTTC. As protein: CASSYGGLAGETQYF.

This clone was detected once. The gene calls are TRBV7-8 and TRBJ2-6; D gene unclear. CDR3 length equals 16 residues. Trimming cost V 5 bases and J 0 bases, with 11 bases left between them. CDR1 SGHVS and CDR2 FQNEAQ come from the germline V gene. The CDR3 nucleotides read TGTGCCAGCAGCCCCCCTCAGTACTCTGGGGCCAACGTCCTGACTTTC. Encoded protein: CASSPPQYSGANVLTF.

A note on this clone: A read error likely explains this, since a far larger clone differs by one base. The sample carries other DNA sequences with the same CDR3. The chain has TRBV6-1 and TRBJ2-6, with D perhaps TRBD1 (5 bases). The CDR3 length is 15 residues. Germline V gene data show CDR1 as MNHNS and CDR2 as SASEGT. CDR3 amino acids: CASSGTQSGANVLTF. CDR3 DNA sequence: TGTGCCAGCAGTGGGACCCAGTCTGGGGCCAATGTCCTGACTTTC.

On this clone itself: A far more abundant clone sits one base away, making this likely a read error. The V gene is TRBV6-5, the J gene TRBJ1-1; D ambiguous. The CDR3 length is 9 residues. CDR1 is MNHEY and CDR2 is SVGAGI in the germline V gene. The V and J ends lost 3 bases and 7 bases respectively, with 0 bases between them. CDR3 sequence (DNA): TGTGCCAGCAGTTATGAAGCTTTCTTT. It encodes CASSYEAFF.

The chain is built from TRBV25-1 and TRBJ2-5, with 7 nucleotides matching TRBD2. V trimming: 4 bases; J trimming: 5 bases; junction bases outside the gene matches: 10. This CDR3 spans 15 amino acids. In germline, CDR1 is MGHDK, CDR2 SYGVNS. This CDR3 reads CASSVGSGLGETQYF. The DNA for the CDR3 is TGTGCCAGCAGTGTTGGTAGCGGGCTAGGGGAGACCCAGTACTTC.

The rearrangement links TRBV19 to TRBJ2-4, with 8 bases fitting TRBD2. Trimming removed 5 bases from V and 0 bases from J; junction bases left unmatched: 3. CDR3 length equals 15 residues. CDR1 and CDR2 from the germline V gene are LNHDA and SQIVND (reference sequence). CDR3: CASSLAGLAKNIQYF. In nucleotides, the CDR3 is TGTGCCAGTAGTCTAGCGGGTTTAGCCAAAAACATTCAGTACTTC.

In this sample, this clone turned up a few times. This CDR3 reads CASSLAPGSYNEQFF. The CDR3, as DNA: TGTGCCAGCAGCTTAGCGCCAGGCTCCTACAATGAGCAGTTCTTC. This chain uses TRBV7-3 with TRBJ2-1; D is ambiguous. Germline values: CDR1 SGHTA, CDR2 FQGTGA. Trimming took off 2 bases at V and 0 bases at J, with 8 bases between the two ends. The CDR3 sequence is 15 residues long.